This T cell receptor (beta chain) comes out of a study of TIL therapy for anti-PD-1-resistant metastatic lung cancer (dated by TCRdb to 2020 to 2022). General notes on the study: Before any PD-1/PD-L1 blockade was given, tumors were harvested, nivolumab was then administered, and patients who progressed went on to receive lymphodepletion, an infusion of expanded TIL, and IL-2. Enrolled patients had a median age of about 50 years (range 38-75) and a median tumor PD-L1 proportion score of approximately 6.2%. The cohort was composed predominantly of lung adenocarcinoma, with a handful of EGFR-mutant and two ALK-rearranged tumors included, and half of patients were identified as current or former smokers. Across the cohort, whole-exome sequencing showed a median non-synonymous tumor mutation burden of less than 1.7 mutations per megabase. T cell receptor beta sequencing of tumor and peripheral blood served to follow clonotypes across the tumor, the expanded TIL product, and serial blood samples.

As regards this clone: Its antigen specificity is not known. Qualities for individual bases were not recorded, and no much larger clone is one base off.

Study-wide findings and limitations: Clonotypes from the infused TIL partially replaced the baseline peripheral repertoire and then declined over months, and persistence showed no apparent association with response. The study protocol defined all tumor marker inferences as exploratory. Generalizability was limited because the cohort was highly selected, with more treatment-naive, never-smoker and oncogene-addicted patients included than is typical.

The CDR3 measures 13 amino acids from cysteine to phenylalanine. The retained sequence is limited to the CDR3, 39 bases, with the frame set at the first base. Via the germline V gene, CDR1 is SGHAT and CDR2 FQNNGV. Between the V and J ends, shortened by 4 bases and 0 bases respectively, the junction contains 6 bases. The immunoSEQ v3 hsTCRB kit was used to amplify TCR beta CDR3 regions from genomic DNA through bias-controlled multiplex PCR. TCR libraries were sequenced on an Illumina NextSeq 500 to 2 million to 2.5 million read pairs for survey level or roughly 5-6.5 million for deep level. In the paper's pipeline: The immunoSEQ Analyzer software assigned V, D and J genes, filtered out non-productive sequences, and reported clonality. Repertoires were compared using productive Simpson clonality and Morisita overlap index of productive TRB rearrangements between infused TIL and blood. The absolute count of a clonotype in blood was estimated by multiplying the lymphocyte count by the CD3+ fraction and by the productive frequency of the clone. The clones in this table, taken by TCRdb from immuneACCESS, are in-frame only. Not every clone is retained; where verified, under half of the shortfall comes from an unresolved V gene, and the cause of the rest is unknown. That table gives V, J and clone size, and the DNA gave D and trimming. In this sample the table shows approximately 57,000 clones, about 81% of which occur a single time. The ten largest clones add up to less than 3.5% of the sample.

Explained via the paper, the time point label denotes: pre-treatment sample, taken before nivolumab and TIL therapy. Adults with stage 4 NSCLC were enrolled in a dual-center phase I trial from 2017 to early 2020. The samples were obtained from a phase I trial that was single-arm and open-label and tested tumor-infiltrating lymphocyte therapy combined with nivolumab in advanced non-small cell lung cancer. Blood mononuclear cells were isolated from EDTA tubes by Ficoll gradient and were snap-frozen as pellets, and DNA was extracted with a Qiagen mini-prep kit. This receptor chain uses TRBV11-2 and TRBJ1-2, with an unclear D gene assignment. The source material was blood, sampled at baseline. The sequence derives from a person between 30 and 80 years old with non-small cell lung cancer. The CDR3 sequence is CASSYDTNYGYTF. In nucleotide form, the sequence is TGTGCCAGCAGCTATGACACTAACTATGGCTACACCTTC.